This entry lists 3 T cell receptor beta chains sequenced from one sample in a study of technical replicates of blood from several donors. The assay was immunoSEQ multiplex PCR, and TCRdb's table has in-frame clones only and misses some. The repertoire has 60,000 to 90,000 clones, roughly 94% of them found once; the top ten carry around 0.24%. The sample taken for sequencing was T cells isolated from PBMCs. These receptors were obtained from a human donor in good health.

This rearrangement joins TRBV15 to TRBJ1-2, with a possible D match to TRBD1 (6 bases). Germline V CDR1 and CDR2: LNHNV, YYDKDF (reference sequence). The CDR3 is 15 amino acids. Trimming removed 0 bases from V and 3 bases from J, with 11 bases in between. The CDR3 DNA follows: TGTGCCACCAGCAGAGATCAGGGGCGTCACTATGGCTACACCTTC. It specifies CATSRDQGRHYGYTF.

The chain links TRBV19 to TRBJ1-5; 8 bases are shared with TRBD1. CDR1 and CDR2 (germline): LNHDA, SQIVND (reference sequence). V gave up 5 bases and J gave up 2 bases; unmatched junction bases: 2. The CDR3 is 14 amino acids. CDR3 bases: TGTGCCAGTAGTCCGGGACAGGGCAATCAGCCCCAGCATTTT. Amino acids: CASSPGQGNQPQHF.

The rearrangement links TRBV6-6 to TRBJ1-2; perhaps TRBD1 as D (6 bases). Trimming took off 10 bases at V and 8 bases at J, with 17 bases between the two ends. In germline, CDR1 is MNHNY, CDR2 SVGAGI (reference sequence). CDR3 size: 12 residues. Written as DNA, the CDR3 is TGTGCCACGACAGGTATAACAGGAGGCTACACCTTC. Amino acids: CATTGITGGYTF.